This T cell receptor beta chain was identified in a study of blood T cell repertoires in COVID-19. Here immunoSEQ multiplex PCR was the method, and the copy in TCRdb shows in-frame clones only, minus some. The sample consists of some 290,000 clones, around 87% of them appearing once. Germline values: CDR1 SGHRS, CDR2 YFSETQ. This CDR3 comprises 15 residues. V lost 3 bases to trimming and J lost 2 bases; unmatched junction nucleotides: 6. The sequence derives from a woman aged 40 to 55 with COVID-19, enrolled during active disease. Sample: peripheral blood. This chain uses TRBV5-1 with TRBJ2-5, with 8 bases fitting TRBD1. The CDR3 is CASSSGQGSQETQYF. CDR3 coding DNA: TGCGCCAGCAGCTCCGGACAGGGATCGCAAGAGACCCAGTACTTC.